Listed below are T cell receptor beta chains from one sample, sequenced in a study of shared clonotypes between healthy human individuals. This table comes from immunoSEQ multiplex PCR, and its TCRdb copy is limited to in-frame clones, with some not included. Of just over 2,000,000 clones listed, about 95% are singletons. Sequenced sample: naive CD4+ T cells sorted from blood. Receptors originate from a young man in good health. CDR3s include the opening cysteine and the closing phenylalanine or tryptophan. Fields, in order: V gene, CDR3 protein.

V: TRBV5-4; CDR3: CASSLADRQTSNEQFF
V: TRBV7-2; CDR3: CASSLGGTVYEQYF
V: TRBV28; CDR3: CASSLLNGGGYGYTF
V: TRBV5-3; CDR3: CARSDGQAGSTDTQYF
V: TRBV16; CDR3: CASSPVTASEKLFF
V: TRBV5-1; CDR3: CASSLVGTGAPYEQYF
V: TRBV11-3; CDR3: CASTKSAGGRTDTQYF
V: TRBV7-2; CDR3: CASSFGLAGGVEQFF
V: TRBV5-6; CDR3: CASRGTVNYGYTF
V: TRBV4-1; CDR3: CASSQPRQGVFSYEQYF
V: TRBV5-4; CDR3: CASTRTGTNEQFF
V: TRBV5-6; CDR3: CASSLGQGVYEQYF
V: TRBV28; CDR3: CASSGRDRKLYF
V: TRBV7-8; CDR3: CASSKWFTSGNTIYF
V: TRBV10-3; CDR3: CAISDREGNSPLHF
V: TRBV5-6; CDR3: CASSRRDRDLYGYTF
V: TRBV5-6; CDR3: CASSLGQGIGYSPLHF
V: TRBV6-5; CDR3: CASSSMDWTSGNTIYF
V: TRBV12-5; CDR3: CASGLAPGQAYEQYF
V: TRBV5-6; CDR3: CASSPPGPFSYNEQFF
V: TRBV19; CDR3: CASKGDNVYNEQFF
V: TRBV10-3; CDR3: CAISEGGQGSSPLHF
V: TRBV5-1; CDR3: CASSEGASGNTIYF
V: TRBV30; CDR3: CAWSGQGQSNEQFF
V: TRBV7-9; CDR3: CASSSWQAVDEQYF
V: TRBV28; CDR3: CASSLTGQGLRSYEQYF
V: TRBV7-9; CDR3: CASSFEGLNTEAFF
V: TRBV2; CDR3: CASQVGSDTQYF
V: TRBV7-2; CDR3: CASSLVAGTSAYNEQFF
V: TRBV6-5; CDR3: CASSSGTGEGNTIYF
V: TRBV7-6; CDR3: CASSQRVSEQFF
V: TRBV6-6; CDR3: CASSWESNSPLHF
V: TRBV12-5; CDR3: CASGPGQGTNYGYTF
V: TRBV30; CDR3: CAWNPGDLEAFF
V: TRBV5-4; CDR3: CASSEWTMVDGYTF
V: TRBV9; CDR3: CASSSREGLAGGVDTQYF
V: TRBV5-6; CDR3: CASSFRVTSGTYNEQFF
V: TRBV2; CDR3: CASSEALYGTNEKLFF
V: TRBV5-3; CDR3: CARSPTGNTGELFF
V: TRBV18; CDR3: CASSFMTGRSNTEAFF
V: TRBV30; CDR3: CAWSVRDNYGYTF
V: TRBV11-2; CDR3: CASSSRDRGRTGELFF
V: TRBV18; CDR3: CASSAGAGGSYEQYF
V: TRBV4-3; CDR3: CASSQDFGFSYEQYF
V: TRBV5-1; CDR3: CASSGGTSTDTQYF
V: TRBV28; CDR3: CASKDSTNTEAFF
V: TRBV19; CDR3: CASSSGGLTDTQYF
V: TRBV2; CDR3: CASSLVFLSGANVLTF
V: TRBV6-5; CDR3: CASSSRRNTEAFF
V: TRBV25-1; CDR3: CASTFGTGATEAFF
V: TRBV5-4; CDR3: CASSPGGTDTQYF
V: TRBV19; CDR3: CASSILTEGTGFTDTQYF
V: TRBV5-1; CDR3: CASSLGAGDAQYF
V: TRBV19; CDR3: CASSSSVSSSGNTIYF
V: TRBV27; CDR3: CASSPQTGKNSYNSPLHF
V: TRBV29-1; CDR3: CSVDVSTDTQYF
V: TRBV2; CDR3: CASTFALEQFF
V: TRBV11-3; CDR3: CASSLTGSGSSYEQYF
V: TRBV30; CDR3: CAWSVGRPYGYTF